The 8 T cell receptor beta chains below were found in one sample sequenced in a study of siplizumab effects on memory and regulatory T cells. The repertoire was sequenced with immunoSEQ multiplex PCR; TCRdb's copy has only in-frame clones and lacks some. The table has 120,000 or so clones, around nine tenths seen once. Sequencing input: CD4+ T cells sorted from blood. The receptor source for this set is a human donor in good health.

The chain joins TRBV9 to TRBJ2-1, with 8 bases aligning to TRBD2. The V segment lost 0 bases and the J segment 8 bases; nucleotides outside the gene matches: 10. The CDR3 is 16 amino acids. CDR1 is SGDLS, CDR2 YYNGEE, per germline. CDR3 region: CASSVDPSGGSYEQFF. The DNA of the CDR3 is TGTGCCAGCAGCGTAGACCCCAGCGGGGGCTCGTATGAGCAGTTCTTC. Full variable domain (outside the CDR3, taken from reference TRBV9 and TRBJ2-1): DSGVTQTPKHLITATGQRVTLRCSPRSGDLSVYWYQQSLDQGLQFLIQYYNGEERAKGNILERFSAQQFPDLHSELNLSSLELGDSALYFCASSVDPSGGSYEQFFGPGTRLTVL.

The genes are TRBV11-2 and TRBJ2-1; 10 bases align to TRBD1. Trimming removed 6 bases from V and 7 bases from J; junction bases left unmatched: 6. The CDR3 runs to 14 residues. Germline CDR1 and CDR2: SGHAT and FQNNGV. CDR3 in amino acids: CASSQGQGVNEQFF. CDR3 bases: TGTGCCAGCAGTCAAGGACAGGGGGTTAATGAGCAGTTCTTC. Based on the CDR3 plus reference TRBV11-2 and TRBJ2-1, the full variable domain is EAGVAQSPRYKIIEKRQSVAFWCNPISGHATLYWYQQILGQGPKLLIQFQNNGVVDDSQLPKDRFSAERLKGVDSTLKIQPAKLEDSAVYLCASSQGQGVNEQFFGPGTRLTVL.

The chain recombines TRBV18 with TRBJ2-7, with 10 positions matching TRBD1. Unmatched junction bases numbered 4, after V lost 2 bases and J lost 3 bases. This CDR3 region has 15 residues. Germline-derived CDR1 and CDR2 are KGHSH and LQKENI. CDR3: CASSPTGQGGYEQYF. The DNA of the CDR3 is TGTGCCAGCTCACCAACCGGACAGGGGGGCTACGAGCAGTACTTC.

This chain joins TRBV9 and TRBJ2-5, with D maybe TRBD1 (5 bases). The V end was cut by 1 base, the J end by 3 bases, with 7 bases between. In germline, CDR1 is SGDLS, CDR2 YYNGEE. The CDR3 length is 13 residues. The DNA for the CDR3 is TGTGCCAGCAGCGTAAGCAGGGAAGAGACCCAGTACTTC. It codes for CASSVSREETQYF.

This chain connects TRBV10-3 to TRBJ1-2; D ambiguous. Germline CDR1 ENHRY, CDR2 SYGVKD. The CDR3 spans 11 residues. V was clipped by 6 bases and J by 8 bases, with 10 bases between them. The chain's CDR3 is CAISEIQGYTF. In DNA, the CDR3 is TGTGCCATCAGCGAGATCCAGGGCTACACCTTC.

The chain links TRBV5-1 to TRBJ2-3; D is unclear. This CDR3 has 12 residues. V was cut by 3 bases and J by 0 bases, with 2 bases left in between. Germline lookup yields CDR1 SGHRS and CDR2 YFSETQ. The CDR3 is CASSYSTDTQYF. The CDR3 bases are TGCGCCAGCAGCTACAGCACAGATACGCAGTATTTT.

The V gene is TRBV10-3, the J gene TRBJ1-5; D ambiguous. This CDR3 contains 16 residues. CDR1 ENHRY and CDR2 SYGVKD come from the germline V gene. V was cut by 6 bases and J by 0 bases, with 15 bases left in between. CDR3 sequence (DNA): TGTGCCATCAGCCCTGGTGGTCAGTATAGCAATCAGCCCCAGCATTTT. Translation gives CAISPGGQYSNQPQHF.

This chain links TRBV7-3 with TRBJ1-1; no definite D call. Germline V gene data show CDR1 as SGHTA and CDR2 as FQGTGA. This CDR3 comprises 15 residues. The V end lost 5 bases, the J end lost 6 bases, and 19 bases lay between the germline ends. For the CDR3, the DNA is TGTGCCAGCAGCCAATGGGTGGGCAAAAACGCTGAAGCTTTCTTT. The encoded protein is CASSQWVGKNAEAFF.